The rows below give T cell receptor beta chains drawn from one sample of a study of blood T cell repertoires in COVID-19. TCRdb's table, derived via immunoSEQ multiplex PCR, lists solely in-frame clones and lacks some. The profile shows about 160,000 clones, 80% of them singletons. The source material was PBMCs or T cells enriched from blood (not recorded which). These receptors all stem from a woman in her fifties or sixties who had recovered from COVID-19. The conserved cysteine and the conserved F or W are not part of the CDR3 here.

j_call v_call cdr3_aa
TRBJ2-1 TRBV30 AWSPGLYNEQF
TRBJ2-3 TRBV2 ASSDSSGGDTDTQY
TRBJ2-3 TRBV13 ASSLGLVDTQY
TRBJ1-5 TRBV2 ASSAVQGRAAQH
TRBJ1-5 TRBV10-3 AILQGSNQPQH
TRBJ2-1 TRBV12-5 ASGFERGGRDEQF
TRBJ2-3 TRBV9 ASSVRGTGETDTQY
TRBJ1-1 TRBV6-5 ASRRHLNTEAF
TRBJ1-2 TRBV11-2 ASSPGVTFGGYT
TRBJ2-2 TRBV7-9 ASSIQGIGELF
TRBJ1-5 TRBV15 ATSRDSGQREPQH
TRBJ2-3 TRBV5-4 ASSFSGGAWDTQY
TRBJ2-1 TRBV24-1 ATSEPSSGGYNEQF
TRBJ1-6 TRBV11-2 ASSFGTGYSSYNSPLH
TRBJ2-7 TRBV6-5 ASRTGFYEQY
TRBJ1-6 TRBV2 ASQQGTYNSPLH
TRBJ1-4 TRBV14 ASSLDRGTSEKLF
TRBJ2-7 TRBV4-2 ASSQDPATNYEQY
TRBJ1-4 TRBV11-2 ASSLGQGAEKLF
TRBJ2-7 TRBV4-1 ASSQDRSSYEQY
TRBJ1-6 TRBV2 ASRDDRGRNSPLH
TRBJ2-2 TRBV11-2 ASSLVTGVTGELF
TRBJ2-2 TRBV24-1 ATSDPRQGSRTGELF
TRBJ1-1 TRBV10-1 ASRPRKRGTEAF
TRBJ1-1 TRBV5-8 ASSLDFGTGGGF
TRBJ1-2 TRBV30 AWSVLGLANYGYT
TRBJ2-1 TRBV15 ATSGPWYDEQF
TRBJ1-2 TRBV25-1 ASSGQGSYGYT
TRBJ2-7 TRBV28 ASTLQGEQY
TRBJ1-3 TRBV12-5 ASGLVLGDFSGNTIY
TRBJ2-7 TRBV2 ASSDDRGNFEQY
TRBJ2-2 TRBV7-3 ASSSQDTGELF
TRBJ1-5 TRBV19 ASSIGTGVGFSNQPQH
TRBJ2-2 TRBV19 ASRVLTGANTGELF
TRBJ2-1 TRBV3-1/TRBV3-2 ASSQDRTANHEQF
TRBJ2-7 TRBV30 AWNEGLSYEQY
TRBJ1-2 TRBV9 ASSRQDHYGYT